Reported below is one T cell receptor beta chain. This CDR3 comprises 16 residues. CDR1 is LNHNV, CDR2 YYDKDF, per germline (reference sequence). V dropped 2 bases and J dropped 2 bases, with 15 bases sitting between them. Some clones are missing from TCRdb's copy, which holds only in-frame ones; the method was immunoSEQ multiplex PCR. The sample consists of roughly 1,100,000 clones, roughly 80% of them appearing once. These data belong to a study of shared clonotypes between healthy human individuals. The V call is TRBV15, the J call TRBJ2-5, with D possibly matching TRBD2 (6 bases). The sequence derives from a man younger than 35 in good health. Sequenced: memory CD4+ T cells sorted from blood. Sample subset: CD45RA-negative fraction. CDR3 sequence: CATSRMLAGPQETQYF. The CDR3 region has the DNA TGTGCCACCAGCAGAATGCTGGCGGGACCTCAAGAGACCCAGTACTTC. Full variable domain (rest looked up from reference TRBV15 and TRBJ2-5): DAMVIQNPRYQVTQFGKPVTLSCSQTLNHNVMYWYQQKSSQAPKLLFHYYDKDFNNEADTPDNFQSRRPNTSFCFLDIRSPGLGDTAMYLCATSRMLAGPQETQYFGPGTRLLVL.